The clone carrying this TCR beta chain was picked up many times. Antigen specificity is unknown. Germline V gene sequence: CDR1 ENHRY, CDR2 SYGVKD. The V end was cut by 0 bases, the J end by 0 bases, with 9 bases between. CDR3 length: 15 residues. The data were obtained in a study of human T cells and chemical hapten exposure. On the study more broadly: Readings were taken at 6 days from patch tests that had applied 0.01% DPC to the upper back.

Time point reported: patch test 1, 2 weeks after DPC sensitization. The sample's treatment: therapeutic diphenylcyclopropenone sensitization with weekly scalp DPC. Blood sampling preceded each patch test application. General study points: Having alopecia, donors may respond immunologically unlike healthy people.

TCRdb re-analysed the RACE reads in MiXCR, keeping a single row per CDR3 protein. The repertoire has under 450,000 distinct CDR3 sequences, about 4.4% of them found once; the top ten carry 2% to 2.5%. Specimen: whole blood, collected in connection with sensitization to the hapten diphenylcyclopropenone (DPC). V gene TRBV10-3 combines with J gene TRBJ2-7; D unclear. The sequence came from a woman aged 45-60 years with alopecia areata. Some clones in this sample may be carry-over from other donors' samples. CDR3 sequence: CAISESATSSYEQYF. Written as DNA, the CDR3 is TGTGCCATCAGTGAGTCCGCGACATCCTCCTACGAGCAGTACTTC.